This entry concerns a single TCR beta chain. Its antigen is unidentified. Profiled with immunoSEQ multiplex PCR; TCRdb holds only in-frame clones, not every one. Altogether fewer than 80,000 clones are present, 70% to 90% being singletons, with the ten largest covering about 4%. This specimen comes from a study of OX40 agonist ivuxolimab in advanced cancers. General study results and limits: Some of the lowest clonal expansion was seen in partial responders at 0.1-3.0 mg/kg. CD8+ T cells (on average) carried more expanded clones than CD4+ T cells.

Germline CDR1 is SEHNR and CDR2 is FQNEAQ (reference sequence). The CDR3 consists of 15 residues. Trimming left V 1 base short and J 3 bases short, with 11 bases between. This TCR came from an adult with an advanced solid tumor such as melanoma, head and neck, liver or kidney cancer. Sequenced material: CD4+ or CD8+ T cells sorted from blood, taken in a trial of the OX40 agonist ivuxolimab. This chain connects TRBV7-9 to TRBJ2-3; the D gene is possibly TRBD2 (5 bases). The CDR3 bases are TGTGCCAGCAGCTTAGGTTTAGCGAGGACAGATACGCAGTATTTT. It encodes CASSLGLARTDTQYF. Full variable domain (remainder filled in from reference TRBV7-9 and TRBJ2-3): DTGVSQNPRHKITKRGQNVTFRCDPISEHNRLYWYRQTLGQGPEFLTYFQNEAQLEKSRLLSDRFSAERPKGSFSTLEIQRTEQGDSAMYLCASSLGLARTDTQYFGPGTRLTVL.